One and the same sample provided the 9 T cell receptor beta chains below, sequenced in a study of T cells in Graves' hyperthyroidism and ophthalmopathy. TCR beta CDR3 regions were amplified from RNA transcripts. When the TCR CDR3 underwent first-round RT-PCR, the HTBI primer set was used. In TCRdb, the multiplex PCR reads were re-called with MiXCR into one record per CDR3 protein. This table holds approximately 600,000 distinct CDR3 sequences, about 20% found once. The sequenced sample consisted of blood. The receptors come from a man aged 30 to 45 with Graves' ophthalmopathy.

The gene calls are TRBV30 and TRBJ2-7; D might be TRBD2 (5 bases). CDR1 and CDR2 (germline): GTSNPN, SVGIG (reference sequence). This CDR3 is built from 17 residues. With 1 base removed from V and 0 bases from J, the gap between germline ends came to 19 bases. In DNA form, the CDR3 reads TGTGCCTGGAGTGACCAGGCCGGGGAGAGGAGCTCCTACGAGCAGTACTTC. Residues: CAWSDQAGERSSYEQYF.

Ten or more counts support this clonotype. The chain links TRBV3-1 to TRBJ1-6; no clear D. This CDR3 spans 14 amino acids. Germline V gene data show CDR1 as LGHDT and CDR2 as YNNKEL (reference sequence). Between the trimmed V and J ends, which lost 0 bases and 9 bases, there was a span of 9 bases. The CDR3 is CASSQDVAGSPLHF. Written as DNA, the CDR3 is TGTGCCAGCAGCCAAGATGTGGCGGGTTCACCCCTCCACTTT.

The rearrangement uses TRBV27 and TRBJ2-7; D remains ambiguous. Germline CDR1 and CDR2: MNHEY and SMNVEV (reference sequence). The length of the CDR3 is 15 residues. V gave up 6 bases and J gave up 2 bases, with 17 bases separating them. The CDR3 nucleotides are TGTGCCAGCAGAGACATAAAGAAAAAGGCCTACGAGCAGTACTTC. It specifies CASRDIKKKAYEQYF.

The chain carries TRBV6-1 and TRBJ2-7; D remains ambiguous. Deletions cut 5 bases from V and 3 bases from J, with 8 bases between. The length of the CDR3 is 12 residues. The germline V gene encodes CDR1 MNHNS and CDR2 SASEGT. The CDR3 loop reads CASSSQIYEQYF. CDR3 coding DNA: TGTGCCAGCAGTTCCCAGATCTACGAGCAGTACTTC.

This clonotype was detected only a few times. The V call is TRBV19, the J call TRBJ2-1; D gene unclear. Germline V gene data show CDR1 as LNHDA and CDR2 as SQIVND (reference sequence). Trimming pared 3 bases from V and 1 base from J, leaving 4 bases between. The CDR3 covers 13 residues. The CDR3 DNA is TGTGCCAGTAGTATTCAGTCCTACAATGAGCAGTTCTTC. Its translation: CASSIQSYNEQFF.

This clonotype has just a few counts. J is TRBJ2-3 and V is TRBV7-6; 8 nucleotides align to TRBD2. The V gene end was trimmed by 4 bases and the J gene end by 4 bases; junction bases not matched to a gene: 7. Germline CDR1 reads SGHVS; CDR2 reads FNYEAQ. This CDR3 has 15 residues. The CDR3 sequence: CASSSRGLVADTQYF. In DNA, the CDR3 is TGTGCCAGCAGCTCACGGGGACTAGTTGCAGATACGCAGTATTTT.

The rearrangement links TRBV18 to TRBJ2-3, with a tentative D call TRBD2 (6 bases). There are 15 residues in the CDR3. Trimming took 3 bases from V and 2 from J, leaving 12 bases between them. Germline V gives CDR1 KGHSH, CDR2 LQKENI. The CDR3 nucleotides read TGTGCCAGCTCACCCTGGGACTCTGACACAGATACGCAGTATTTT. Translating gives CASSPWDSDTDTQYF.

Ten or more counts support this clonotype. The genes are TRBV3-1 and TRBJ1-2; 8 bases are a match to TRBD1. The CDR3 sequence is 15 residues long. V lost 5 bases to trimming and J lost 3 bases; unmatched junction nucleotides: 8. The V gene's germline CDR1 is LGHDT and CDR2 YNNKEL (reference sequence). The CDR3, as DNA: TGTGCCAGCAGCGTCCGGGACAGGCCCCACTATGGCTACACCTTC. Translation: CASSVRDRPHYGYTF.

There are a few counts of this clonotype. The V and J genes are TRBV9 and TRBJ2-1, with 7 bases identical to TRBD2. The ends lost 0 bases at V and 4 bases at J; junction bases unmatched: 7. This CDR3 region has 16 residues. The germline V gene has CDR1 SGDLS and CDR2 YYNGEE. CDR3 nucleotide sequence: TGTGCCAGCAGCGTAGCGGCGGGAGTCGTATACAATGAGCAGTTCTTC. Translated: CASSVAAGVVYNEQFF.